A selection of T cell receptor beta chains follows, all from one sample in a study of blood T cell repertoires in COVID-19. Sequenced by immunoSEQ multiplex PCR; TCRdb stores in-frame clones only, minus some. This sample has some 390,000 clones, with around nine tenths found just once. Sequencing was done on a sample of peripheral blood. Receptors were obtained from a human donor in a cohort sampled during active COVID-19. Each CDR3 is given with its conserved first and last residue. A D gene is named only where the DNA matches it firmly. Only some rows state a clone size, as once, few, many or a class for expanded clones.

clone size | D gene | J gene | V gene | CDR3 protein | CDR3 DNA
. | . | TRBJ2-7 | TRBV7-2 | CASSLARGSYEQYF | TGTGCCAGCAGCTTAGCGAGGGGGTCCTACGAGCAGTACTTC
once | TRBD1 | TRBJ1-3 | TRBV2 | CASSQQGAGNTIYF | TGTGCCAGCAGCCAGCAGGGGGCTGGAAACACCATATATTTT
. | . | TRBJ2-3 | TRBV11-3 | CASSLRPTSTDTQYF | TGTGCCAGCAGCCTTCGCCCAACTAGCACAGATACGCAGTATTTT
once | TRBD1 | TRBJ2-2 | TRBV30 | CAWSVAGGNTGELFF | TGTGCCTGGAGTGTGGCAGGGGGGAACACCGGGGAGCTGTTTTTT
. | TRBD2 | TRBJ2-7 | TRBV5-1 | CASSSGPRASGGKADEQYF | TGCGCCAGCAGCTCTGGGCCCAGGGCTAGCGGGGGGAAGGCGGACGAGCAGTACTTC
. | TRBD2 | TRBJ2-3 | TRBV10-3 | CAISSTSGRSRLGTDTQYF | TGTGCCATCAGCTCCACTAGCGGGAGGTCTCGTCTCGGCACAGATACGCAGTATTTT
. | TRBD2 | TRBJ2-3 | TRBV9 | CASSVGAGAITDTQYF | TGTGCCAGCAGCGTCGGAGCGGGAGCCATAACAGATACGCAGTATTTT
. | . | TRBJ2-5 | TRBV5-8 | CASSLATGPPGTQYF | TGTGCCAGCAGCCTGGCTACAGGCCCCCCGGGGACCCAGTACTTC
. | . | TRBJ1-6 | TRBV7-3 | CASSFLGLFPVDSPLHF | TGTGCCAGCAGCTTTCTGGGACTGTTTCCGGTGGACTCACCCCTCCACTTT
once | TRBD1 | TRBJ2-7 | TRBV2 | CASSGGQGVLYEQYF | TGTGCCAGCAGTGGGGGACAGGGTGTCCTCTACGAGCAGTACTTC
. | TRBD1 | TRBJ2-3 | TRBV10-1 | CASSVPGQGVSDTQYF | TGCGCCAGCAGCGTGCCGGGACAGGGGGTATCAGATACGCAGTATTTT
. | TRBD2 | TRBJ2-3 | TRBV18 | CASSPGLETDTQYF | TGTGCCAGCTCACCGGGACTAGAGACAGATACGCAGTATTTT
. | TRBD2 | TRBJ2-7 | TRBV2 | CASRGGLLSHEQYF | TGTGCCAGCAGGGGGGGACTACTCAGTCACGAGCAGTACTTC
. | TRBD1 | TRBJ1-5 | TRBV19 | CASSGTGGNQPQHF | TGTGCCAGTAGTGGTACAGGGGGCAATCAGCCCCAGCATTTT
few | . | TRBJ2-2 | TRBV2 | CASSEGGRELFF | TGTGCCAGCAGTGAAGGGGGCAGGGAGCTGTTTTTT
. | . | TRBJ2-7 | TRBV25-1 | CASSVLESYEQYF | TGTGCCAGCAGTGTCCTGGAGTCCTACGAGCAGTACTTC
once | TRBD1 | TRBJ1-6 | TRBV30 | CAWSVPSTGGNNSPLHF | TGTGCCTGGAGTGTACCATCGACAGGGGGAAATAATTCACCCCTCCACTTT
. | TRBD2 | TRBJ2-1 | TRBV29-1 | CSVGLAGQKSSYNEQFF | TGCAGCGTTGGTCTAGCGGGGCAAAAGAGCTCCTACAATGAGCAGTTCTTC
. | . | TRBJ1-1 | TRBV27 | CASSLRGHLNTEAFF | TGTGCCAGCAGTCTCCGGGGACACCTGAACACTGAAGCTTTCTTT
. | TRBD1 | TRBJ1-1 | TRBV30 | CASWTGYTEAFF | TGTGCCTCTTGGACAGGGTACACTGAAGCTTTCTTT
. | TRBD1 | TRBJ2-7 | TRBV27 | CASRRQTGAGYEQYF | TGTGCCAGCAGGAGACAGACAGGGGCCGGCTACGAGCAGTACTTC
. | . | TRBJ2-1 | TRBV30 | CAWSDLGGTEQFF | TGTGCCTGGAGCGACCTGGGGGGTACTGAGCAGTTCTTC
. | . | TRBJ1-5 | TRBV30 | CAWGTGHTYSTQPQHF | TGTGCCTGGGGCACTGGACATACCTATTCCACACAGCCCCAGCATTTT
. | . | TRBJ2-2 | TRBV4-1 | CASSQETGQNTGELFF | TGCGCCAGCAGCCAAGAGACAGGCCAGAACACCGGGGAGCTGTTTTTT
. | TRBD2 | TRBJ2-3 | TRBV7-8 | CASSYVAGGAVAQYF | TGTGCCAGCAGCTACGTAGCGGGAGGTGCCGTGGCGCAGTATTTT
once | . | TRBJ1-4 | TRBV19 | CASSKGQPTSTNEKLFF | TGTGCCAGTAGTAAAGGACAGCCAACTTCAACTAATGAAAAACTGTTTTTT
few | . | TRBJ1-4 | TRBV2 | CASSGEAVNEKLFF | TGTGCCAGCAGTGGGGAGGCAGTGAACGAAAAACTGTTTTTT
. | . | TRBJ2-7 | TRBV6-1 | CASSEALFPSSYEQYF | TGTGCCAGCAGTGAAGCTTTATTCCCGAGCTCCTACGAGCAGTACTTC
. | . | TRBJ2-7 | TRBV9 | CASSKGGTTLLFEQYF | TGTGCCAGCAGCAAAGGCGGGACCACACTCCTCTTCGAGCAGTACTTC
. | TRBD1 | TRBJ2-7 | TRBV10-3 | CAISEGTGPYEQYF | TGTGCCATCAGTGAAGGGACAGGTCCCTACGAGCAGTACTTC
. | . | TRBJ1-2 | TRBV7-8 | CASSLAQQLPYGYTF | TGTGCCAGCAGCTTAGCCCAACAGCTCCCCTATGGCTACACCTTC
. | . | TRBJ2-4 | TRBV12-3/TRBV12-4 | CASSFGHRDIQYF | TGTGCCAGCAGTTTTGGACACCGAGACATTCAGTACTTC
. | . | TRBJ1-5 | TRBV6-1 | CASSDTGWHGPQHF | TGTGCCAGCAGTGACACAGGGTGGCACGGGCCCCAGCATTTT
. | . | TRBJ1-1 | TRBV7-2 | CASSFGLNTEAFF | TGTGCCAGCAGCTTTGGCCTGAACACTGAAGCTTTCTTT
once | TRBD1 | TRBJ1-3 | TRBV5-1 | CASSPDRAPGNTIYF | TGCGCCAGCAGCCCGGACAGGGCCCCTGGAAACACCATATATTTT
. | . | TRBJ2-2 | TRBV30 | CAWIKQTLENDGELFF | TGTGCCTGGATCAAACAAACGCTGGAGAATGACGGGGAGCTGTTTTTT
. | TRBD1 | TRBJ2-1 | TRBV4-2 | CASSQTPGQTWGEQFF | TGTGCCAGCAGCCAAACCCCGGGACAGACGTGGGGTGAGCAGTTCTTC
. | TRBD1 | TRBJ2-5 | TRBV5-1 | CASSIRQGSQETQYF | TGCGCCAGCAGCATCAGACAGGGGTCCCAAGAGACCCAGTACTTC
few | TRBD2 | TRBJ2-5 | TRBV4-2 | CASSQDKSGRGGNQETQYF | TGTGCCAGCAGCCAAGATAAATCGGGGCGGGGGGGAAACCAAGAGACCCAGTACTTC
. | TRBD1 | TRBJ2-3 | TRBV28 | CASSSGTGEFGADTQYF | TGTGCCAGCAGTTCTGGGACAGGGGAGTTCGGAGCAGATACGCAGTATTTT
once | TRBD1 | TRBJ2-5 | TRBV9 | CASSAFEGAGNLETQYF | TGTGCCAGCAGCGCCTTCGAGGGGGCAGGGAATTTGGAGACCCAGTACTTC
once | . | TRBJ1-5 | TRBV14 | CASYPRLWKGNQPQHF | TGTGCCAGCTACCCGAGGCTTTGGAAGGGGAATCAGCCCCAGCATTTT
. | TRBD2 | TRBJ2-1 | TRBV4-2 | CASSRTGLAGNNEQFF | TGTGCCAGCAGCCGGACGGGACTAGCGGGGAACAATGAGCAGTTCTTC
. | TRBD1 | TRBJ2-1 | TRBV19 | CASSIIQGENNEQFF | TGTGCCAGTAGTATAATCCAGGGGGAGAACAATGAGCAGTTCTTC
. | TRBD2 | TRBJ2-2 | TRBV7-9 | CASSSPSGSFRKAGELFF | TGTGCCAGCAGCTCTCCTAGCGGGAGCTTTAGAAAGGCCGGGGAGCTGTTTTTT
. | . | TRBJ2-1 | TRBV15 | CATSRSARQATEQFF | TGTGCCACCAGCAGATCCGCCCGACAGGCCACTGAGCAGTTCTTC
. | . | TRBJ1-1 | TRBV19 | CASSIGPGLLLNTEAFF | TGTGCCAGTAGCATAGGCCCAGGCCTCCTCCTAAACACTGAAGCTTTCTTT
. | TRBD2 | TRBJ2-7 | TRBV7-2 | CASSSTSGGDFYEQYF | TGTGCCAGCAGCTCCACTAGCGGGGGGGATTTCTACGAGCAGTACTTC
. | TRBD2 | TRBJ2-1 | TRBV4-2 | CASSQEEAGGPYNEQFF | TGTGCCAGCAGCCAAGAGGAGGCGGGAGGGCCCTACAATGAGCAGTTCTTC
. | . | TRBJ1-1 | TRBV30 | CAWSVKGGNTEAFF | TGTGCCTGGAGTGTAAAGGGAGGGAACACTGAAGCTTTCTTT
. | TRBD1 | TRBJ1-2 | TRBV28 | CASSQQGDGYTF | TGTGCCAGCAGCCAACAGGGGGATGGCTACACCTTC
once | . | TRBJ1-1 | TRBV10-3 | CAISRGGTGSEAFF | TGTGCCATCAGTAGGGGGGGAACGGGCTCTGAAGCTTTCTTT
once | . | TRBJ1-4 | TRBV13 | CASSRGRSGRATNEKLFF | TGTGCCAGCAGCCGGGGAAGGTCCGGGAGGGCAACTAATGAAAAACTGTTTTTT
. | . | TRBJ2-2 | TRBV7-9 | CASSFSGFPGELFF | TGTGCCAGCAGTTTCTCAGGGTTCCCCGGGGAGCTGTTTTTT
. | TRBD1 | TRBJ1-1 | TRBV27 | CASSLDRGGMNTEAFF | TGTGCCAGCAGTTTGGACAGGGGGGGCATGAACACTGAAGCTTTCTTT